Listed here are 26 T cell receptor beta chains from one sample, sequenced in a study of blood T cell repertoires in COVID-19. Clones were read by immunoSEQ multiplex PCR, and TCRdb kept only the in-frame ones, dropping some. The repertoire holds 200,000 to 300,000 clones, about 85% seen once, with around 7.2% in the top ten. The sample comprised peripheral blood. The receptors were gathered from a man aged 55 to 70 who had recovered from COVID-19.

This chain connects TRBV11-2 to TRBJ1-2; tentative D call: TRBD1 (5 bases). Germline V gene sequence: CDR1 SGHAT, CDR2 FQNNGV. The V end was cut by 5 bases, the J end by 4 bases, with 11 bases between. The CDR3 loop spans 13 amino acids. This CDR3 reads CASSPDTLYGYTF. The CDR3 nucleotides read TGTGCCAGCAGCCCGGACACACTCTATGGCTACACCTTC.

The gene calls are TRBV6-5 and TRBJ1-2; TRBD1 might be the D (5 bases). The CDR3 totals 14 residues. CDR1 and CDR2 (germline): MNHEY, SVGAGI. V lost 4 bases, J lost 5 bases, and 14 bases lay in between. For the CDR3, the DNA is TGTGCCAGCAGTTTTCCGGGGGTGAGGTATGGCTACACCTTC. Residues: CASSFPGVRYGYTF.

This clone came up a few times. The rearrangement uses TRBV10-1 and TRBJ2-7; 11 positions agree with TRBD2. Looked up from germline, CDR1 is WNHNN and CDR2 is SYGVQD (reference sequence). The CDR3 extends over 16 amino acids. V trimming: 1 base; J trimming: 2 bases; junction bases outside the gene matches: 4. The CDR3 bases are TGCGCCAGCAGTGAGTTTACTAGCGGGGGAGCCTACGAGCAGTACTTC. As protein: CASSEFTSGGAYEQYF.

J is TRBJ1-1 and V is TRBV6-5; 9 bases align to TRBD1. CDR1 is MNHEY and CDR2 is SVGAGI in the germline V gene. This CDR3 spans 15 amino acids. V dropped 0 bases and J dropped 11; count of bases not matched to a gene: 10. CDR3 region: CASSYSGTGRGGAFF. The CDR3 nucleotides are TGTGCCAGCAGTTACTCGGGGACAGGGCGTGGTGGGGCTTTCTTT.

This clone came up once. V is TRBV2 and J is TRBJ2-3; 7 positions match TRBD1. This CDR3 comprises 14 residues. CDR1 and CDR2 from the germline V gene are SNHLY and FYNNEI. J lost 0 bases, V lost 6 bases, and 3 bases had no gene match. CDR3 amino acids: CASSDRVSTDTQYF. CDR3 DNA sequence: TGTGCCAGCAGCGACAGGGTGAGCACAGATACGCAGTATTTT.

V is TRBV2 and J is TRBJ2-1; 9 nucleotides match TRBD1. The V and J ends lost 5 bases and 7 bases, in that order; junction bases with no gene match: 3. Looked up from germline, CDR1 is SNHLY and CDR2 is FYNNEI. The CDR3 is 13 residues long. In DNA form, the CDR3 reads TGTGCCAGCAGTCGGACAGGGGTGAATGAGCAGTTCTTC. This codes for CASSRTGVNEQFF.

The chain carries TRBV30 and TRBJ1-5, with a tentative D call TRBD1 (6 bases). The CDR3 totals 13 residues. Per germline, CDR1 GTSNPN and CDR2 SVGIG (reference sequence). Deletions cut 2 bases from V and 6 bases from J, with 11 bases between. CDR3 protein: CAWSSQGAQPQHF. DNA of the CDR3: TGTGCCTGGAGTTCACAGGGTGCTCAGCCCCAGCATTTT.

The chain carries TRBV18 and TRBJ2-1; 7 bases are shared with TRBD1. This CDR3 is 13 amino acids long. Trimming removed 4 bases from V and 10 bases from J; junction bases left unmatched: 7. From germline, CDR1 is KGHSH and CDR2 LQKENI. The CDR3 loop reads CASSLGQEQEQFF. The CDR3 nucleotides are TGTGCCAGCTCACTCGGACAGGAACAAGAGCAGTTCTTC.

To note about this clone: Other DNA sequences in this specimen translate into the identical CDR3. The CDR3 bases are TGTGCCAGCAGCCCTCGACAGGGGGCCTACGAGCAGTACTTC. Translated, it gives CASSPRQGAYEQYF. The J gene is TRBJ2-7, the V gene TRBV14; TRBD1 agrees at 9 bases. Per the germline V gene, CDR1 is SGHDN and CDR2 is FVKESK. V shed 4 bases, J shed 2 bases, and the junction held 3 bases outside the gene matches. This CDR3 is built from 14 residues.

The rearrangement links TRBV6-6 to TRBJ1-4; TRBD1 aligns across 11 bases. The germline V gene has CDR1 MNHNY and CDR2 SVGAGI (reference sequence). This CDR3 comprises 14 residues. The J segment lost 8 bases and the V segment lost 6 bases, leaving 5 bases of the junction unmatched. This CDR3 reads CASRDRDRGEKLFF. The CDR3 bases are TGTGCCAGCAGGGACCGGGACAGGGGGGAAAAACTGTTTTTT.

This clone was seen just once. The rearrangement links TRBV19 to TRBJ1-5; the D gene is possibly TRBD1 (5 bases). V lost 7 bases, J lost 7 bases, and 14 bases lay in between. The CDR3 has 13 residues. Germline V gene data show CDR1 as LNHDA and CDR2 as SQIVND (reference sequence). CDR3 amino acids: CASMAGQNQPQHF. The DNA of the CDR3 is TGTGCCAGTATGGCAGGACAAAACCAGCCCCAGCATTTT.

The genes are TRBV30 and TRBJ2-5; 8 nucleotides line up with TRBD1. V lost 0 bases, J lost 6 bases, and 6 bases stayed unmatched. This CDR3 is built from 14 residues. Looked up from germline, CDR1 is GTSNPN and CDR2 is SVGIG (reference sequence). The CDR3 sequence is CAWSVAGGAKTQYF. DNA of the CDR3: TGTGCCTGGAGTGTTGCAGGGGGCGCCAAGACCCAGTACTTC.

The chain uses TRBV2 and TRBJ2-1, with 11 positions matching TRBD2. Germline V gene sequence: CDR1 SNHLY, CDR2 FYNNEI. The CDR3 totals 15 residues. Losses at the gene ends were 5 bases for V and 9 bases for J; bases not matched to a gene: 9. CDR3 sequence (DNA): TGTGCCAGCAGTTTAGCGGGGGGGCATGCGGCTGAGCAGTTCTTC. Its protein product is CASSLAGGHAAEQFF.

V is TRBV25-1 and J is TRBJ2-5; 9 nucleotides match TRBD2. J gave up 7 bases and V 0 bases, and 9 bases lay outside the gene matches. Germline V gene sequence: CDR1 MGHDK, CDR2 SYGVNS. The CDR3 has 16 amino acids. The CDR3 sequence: CASSEYWRGGRGTQYF. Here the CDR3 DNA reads TGTGCCAGCAGTGAATACTGGCGGGGGGGCCGGGGGACCCAGTACTTC. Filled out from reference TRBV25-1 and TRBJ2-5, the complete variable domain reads EADIYQTPRYLVIGTGKKITLECSQTMGHDKMYWYQQDPGMELHLIHYSYGVNSTEKGDLSSESTVSRIRTEHFPLTLESARPSHTSQYLCASSEYWRGGRGTQYFGPGTRLLVL.

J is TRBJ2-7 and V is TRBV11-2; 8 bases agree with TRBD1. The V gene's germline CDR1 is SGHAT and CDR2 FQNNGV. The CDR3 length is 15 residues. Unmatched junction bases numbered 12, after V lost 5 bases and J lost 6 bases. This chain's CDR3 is CASSRDRTGHPEQYF. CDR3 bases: TGTGCCAGCAGCCGTGACAGGACAGGGCATCCCGAGCAGTACTTC.

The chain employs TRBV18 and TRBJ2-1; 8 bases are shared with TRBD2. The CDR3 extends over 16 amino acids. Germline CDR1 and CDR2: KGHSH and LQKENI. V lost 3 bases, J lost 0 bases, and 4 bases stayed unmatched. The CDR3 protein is CASSPSGGSSYNEQFF. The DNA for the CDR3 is TGTGCCAGCTCACCGTCGGGGGGGAGCTCCTACAATGAGCAGTTCTTC.

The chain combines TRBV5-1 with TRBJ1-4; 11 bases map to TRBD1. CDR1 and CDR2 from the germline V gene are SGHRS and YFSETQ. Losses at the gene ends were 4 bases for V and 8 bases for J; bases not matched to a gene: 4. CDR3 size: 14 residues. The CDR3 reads CASSPGTGGEKLFF. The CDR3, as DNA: TGCGCCAGCAGCCCCGGGACAGGGGGAGAAAAACTGTTTTTT.

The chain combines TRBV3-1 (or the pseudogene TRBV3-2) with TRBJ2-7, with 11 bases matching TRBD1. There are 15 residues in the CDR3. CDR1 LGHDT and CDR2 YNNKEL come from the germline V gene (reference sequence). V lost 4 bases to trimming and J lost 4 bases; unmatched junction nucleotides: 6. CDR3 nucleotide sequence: TGTGCCAGCAGCCTACCGGACAGGGGGCGATACGAGCAGTACTTC. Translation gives CASSLPDRGRYEQYF.

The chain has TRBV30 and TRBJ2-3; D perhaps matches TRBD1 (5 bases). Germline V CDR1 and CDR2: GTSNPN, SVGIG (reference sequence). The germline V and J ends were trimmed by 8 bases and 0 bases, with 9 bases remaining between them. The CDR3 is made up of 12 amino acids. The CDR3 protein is CASQGSTDTQYF. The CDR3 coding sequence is TGTGCCAGCCAGGGCAGCACAGATACGCAGTATTTT.

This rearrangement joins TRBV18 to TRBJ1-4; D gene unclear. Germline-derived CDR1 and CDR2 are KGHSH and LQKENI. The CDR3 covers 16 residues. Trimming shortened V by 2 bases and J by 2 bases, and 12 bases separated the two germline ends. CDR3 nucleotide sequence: TGTGCCAGCTCACCATCGGGGATGGGTACTAATGAAAAACTGTTTTTT. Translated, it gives CASSPSGMGTNEKLFF.

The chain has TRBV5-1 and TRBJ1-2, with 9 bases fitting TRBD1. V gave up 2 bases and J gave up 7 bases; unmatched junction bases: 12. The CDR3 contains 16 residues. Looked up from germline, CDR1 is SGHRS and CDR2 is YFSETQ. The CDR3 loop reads CASSFTMVTGGFGYTF. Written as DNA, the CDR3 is TGCGCCAGCAGCTTTACCATGGTGACAGGGGGTTTTGGCTACACCTTC.

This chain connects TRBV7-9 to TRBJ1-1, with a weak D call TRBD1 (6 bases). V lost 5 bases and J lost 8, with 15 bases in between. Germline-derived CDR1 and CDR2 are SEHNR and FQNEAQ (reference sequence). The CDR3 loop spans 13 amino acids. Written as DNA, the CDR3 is TGTGCCAGCAGCAACAGGGAAGGTGGCGAAGCTTTCTTT. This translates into CASSNREGGEAFF.

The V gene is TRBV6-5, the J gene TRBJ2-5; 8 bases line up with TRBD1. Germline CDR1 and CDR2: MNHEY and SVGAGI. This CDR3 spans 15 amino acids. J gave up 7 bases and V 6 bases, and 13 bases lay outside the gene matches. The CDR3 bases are TGTGCCAGCAGGATGACAGGGGCCCCCAGGGGGACCCAGTACTTC. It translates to CASRMTGAPRGTQYF.

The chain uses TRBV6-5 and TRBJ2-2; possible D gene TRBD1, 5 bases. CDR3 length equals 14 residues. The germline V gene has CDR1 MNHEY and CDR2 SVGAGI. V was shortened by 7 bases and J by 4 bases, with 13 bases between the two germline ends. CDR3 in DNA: TGTGCCAGCATTAAGCAGGGCTTCACCGGGGAGCTGTTTTTT. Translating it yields CASIKQGFTGELFF.

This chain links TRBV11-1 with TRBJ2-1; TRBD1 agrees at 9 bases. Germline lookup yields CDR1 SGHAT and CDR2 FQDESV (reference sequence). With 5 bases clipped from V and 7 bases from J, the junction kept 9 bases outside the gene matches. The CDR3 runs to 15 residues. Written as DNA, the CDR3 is TGTGCCAGCAGCCCACCCTGGACAGGGGCAAATGAGCAGTTCTTC. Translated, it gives CASSPPWTGANEQFF.

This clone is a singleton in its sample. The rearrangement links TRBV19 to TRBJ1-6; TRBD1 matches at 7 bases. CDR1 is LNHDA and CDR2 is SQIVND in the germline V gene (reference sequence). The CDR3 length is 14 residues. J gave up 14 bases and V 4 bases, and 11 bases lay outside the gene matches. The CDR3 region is CASSRTGQLFTLHF. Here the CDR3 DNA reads TGTGCCAGTAGTAGAACGGGACAGTTATTTACCCTCCACTTT.